Detailed here is one T cell receptor beta chain. This entry comes from a study of radiation and T cells in renal cell carcinoma. Germline assignment: CDR1 MDHEN and CDR2 SYDVKM. The CDR3 runs 16 residues. V gave up 3 bases and J gave up 0 bases, with 12 bases separating them. This sample's time point: blood 2 weeks post-SBRT. Treatment denoted: 15 Gy SBRT to primary tumor, nephrectomy 4 weeks later. Data came from immunoSEQ multiplex PCR; TCRdb stores just in-frame clones and leaves some out. The profile shows 120,000 or so clones, around 85% of them singletons. V gene TRBV28 combines with J gene TRBJ1-3; D ambiguous. The TCR originated in a middle-aged man with renal cell carcinoma. Here the sequenced sample was blood, taken from a patient whose treatment included radiotherapy and nephrectomy. DNA of the CDR3: TGTGCCAGCAGTTTCCATAGAACCTACTCTGGAAACACCATATATTTT. Translated: CASSFHRTYSGNTIYF.